This is a list of T cell receptor beta chains from one sample in a study of cytotoxic CD8 clonotypes in ibrutinib-treated CLL. The repertoire was sequenced with immunoSEQ multiplex PCR; TCRdb's copy has only in-frame clones and lacks some. Counted here are 70,000 to 80,000 clones, approximately 82% occurring once; the ten biggest clones make up around 37%. The sample consisted of PBMCs, taken after 24 months of ibrutinib treatment. The receptors were sampled from a human donor with chronic lymphocytic leukemia. CDR3s include the opening cysteine and the closing phenylalanine or tryptophan. Fields, in order: D gene, clone size, J gene, V gene, CDR3 DNA, CDR3 protein. D genes are given only for firm matches. Clone size is given for some rows only: seen once, a few or many times, or a class if the clone is expanded.

d_call: TRBD2; clone_size: NA; j_call: TRBJ2-7; v_call: TRBV9; cdr3_nt: TGTGCCAGCAGCGTAGGCCTAGCGGGAGCATACGAGCAGTACTTC; cdr3_aa: CASSVGLAGAYEQYF
d_call: NA; clone_size: NA; j_call: TRBJ1-3; v_call: TRBV5-5; cdr3_nt: TGTGCCAGCAGCCCTCAGACAGCCAGCTCTGGAAACACCATATATTTT; cdr3_aa: CASSPQTASSGNTIYF
d_call: NA; clone_size: NA; j_call: TRBJ2-4; v_call: TRBV6-5; cdr3_nt: TGTGCCAGCAGTGCGACCGGGATACCGATTCAGTACTTC; cdr3_aa: CASSATGIPIQYF
d_call: TRBD1; clone_size: NA; j_call: TRBJ2-1; v_call: TRBV28; cdr3_nt: TGTGCCAGCAGTTTGTGGGACAGGGCCTACAATGAGCAGTTCTTC; cdr3_aa: CASSLWDRAYNEQFF
d_call: NA; clone_size: NA; j_call: TRBJ2-3; v_call: TRBV18; cdr3_nt: TGTGCCAGCTCACTGGACGGTTACACAGATACGCAGTATTTT; cdr3_aa: CASSLDGYTDTQYF
d_call: NA; clone_size: NA; j_call: TRBJ2-5; v_call: TRBV19; cdr3_nt: TGTGCCAGTAGTTCCCGGACAGCCCCCGACCAAGAGACCCAGTACTTC; cdr3_aa: CASSSRTAPDQETQYF
d_call: TRBD1; clone_size: NA; j_call: TRBJ1-2; v_call: TRBV7-3; cdr3_nt: TGTGCCAGCAGCTTAAACAGGGGTGGTTACACCTTC; cdr3_aa: CASSLNRGGYTF
d_call: TRBD1; clone_size: NA; j_call: TRBJ1-2; v_call: TRBV27; cdr3_nt: TGTGCCAGCAGTTTCCGGACAGGGGGCGGCCGGCTCTATGGCTACACCTTC; cdr3_aa: CASSFRTGGGRLYGYTF
d_call: TRBD2; clone_size: NA; j_call: TRBJ2-7; v_call: TRBV7-9; cdr3_nt: TGTGCCAGCTCGGCGGGAGGGTACGAGCAGTACTTC; cdr3_aa: CASSAGGYEQYF
d_call: TRBD2; clone_size: NA; j_call: TRBJ2-7; v_call: TRBV27; cdr3_nt: TGTGCCAGCAGTTTCGCAGCGGGGGCCCCCTACGAGCAGTACTTC; cdr3_aa: CASSFAAGAPYEQYF
d_call: NA; clone_size: NA; j_call: TRBJ2-3; v_call: TRBV7-3; cdr3_nt: TGTGCCAGCAGCTTAACCGGGATTAGCACAGATACGCAGTATTTT; cdr3_aa: CASSLTGISTDTQYF
d_call: TRBD2; clone_size: NA; j_call: TRBJ2-7; v_call: TRBV6-1; cdr3_nt: TGTGCCAGCCGACTAGCGGGGCAAACCCCCTACGAGCAGTACTTC; cdr3_aa: CASRLAGQTPYEQYF
d_call: NA; clone_size: once; j_call: TRBJ1-3; v_call: TRBV6-1; cdr3_nt: TGTGCCAGCAGGGCGGCCTCTGGAAACACCATATATTTT; cdr3_aa: CASRAASGNTIYF
d_call: NA; clone_size: NA; j_call: TRBJ2-1; v_call: TRBV19; cdr3_nt: TGTGCCAGTAGTATGGTAGGGACTGAGCAGTTCTTC; cdr3_aa: CASSMVGTEQFF
d_call: NA; clone_size: NA; j_call: TRBJ1-6; v_call: TRBV7-6; cdr3_nt: TGTGCCAGCAGCTCCCGGGGGGGGCTAAATAATTCACCCCTCCACTTT; cdr3_aa: CASSSRGGLNNSPLHF
d_call: TRBD1; clone_size: NA; j_call: TRBJ2-6; v_call: TRBV6-1; cdr3_nt: TGTGCCAGCAGTGACACAGGGGCTGGGGCCAACGTCCTGACTTTC; cdr3_aa: CASSDTGAGANVLTF
d_call: TRBD1; clone_size: NA; j_call: TRBJ2-2; v_call: TRBV5-1; cdr3_nt: TGCGCCAGCAGCTTGGCGCCACAGGGGTCGGCCGGGGAGCTGTTTTTT; cdr3_aa: CASSLAPQGSAGELFF
d_call: NA; clone_size: NA; j_call: TRBJ1-2; v_call: TRBV27; cdr3_nt: TGTGCCAGCAGTTGGGGGGGGAGTTATGGCTACACCTTC; cdr3_aa: CASSWGGSYGYTF
d_call: NA; clone_size: NA; j_call: TRBJ2-5; v_call: TRBV5-1; cdr3_nt: TGCGCCAGCAGCTTGTACGGTGGAGAGACCCAGTACTTC; cdr3_aa: CASSLYGGETQYF
d_call: NA; clone_size: NA; j_call: TRBJ1-2; v_call: TRBV18; cdr3_nt: TGTGCCAGCTCACAAACATCATCGTCGCAGGGGACTGGCTACACCTTC; cdr3_aa: CASSQTSSSQGTGYTF
d_call: TRBD1; clone_size: NA; j_call: TRBJ2-4; v_call: TRBV28; cdr3_nt: TGTGCCAGCAGTCCCTTCAGGACAGGGACTATTCAGTACTTC; cdr3_aa: CASSPFRTGTIQYF
d_call: TRBD2; clone_size: NA; j_call: TRBJ2-7; v_call: TRBV5-4; cdr3_nt: TGTGCCAGCAGCTTGGAAGCGGGAGCCGTACACGAGCAGTACTTC; cdr3_aa: CASSLEAGAVHEQYF
d_call: TRBD1; clone_size: NA; j_call: TRBJ2-5; v_call: TRBV29-1; cdr3_nt: TGCAGCGTTCAGGGGTCAGGGGGAGAGACCCAGTACTTC; cdr3_aa: CSVQGSGGETQYF
d_call: TRBD2; clone_size: once; j_call: TRBJ2-3; v_call: TRBV6-1; cdr3_nt: TGTGCCAGCAGTGCATCTAGCGGGAGTCCCACAGATACGCAGTATTTT; cdr3_aa: CASSASSGSPTDTQYF
d_call: TRBD1; clone_size: NA; j_call: TRBJ2-3; v_call: TRBV7-3; cdr3_nt: TGTGCCAGCAGCTTAGTATCGGGACAGGGCGCAGATACGCAGTATTTT; cdr3_aa: CASSLVSGQGADTQYF
d_call: NA; clone_size: NA; j_call: TRBJ2-5; v_call: TRBV2; cdr3_nt: TGTGCCAGCTTAGGTCGGACCCAGTACTTC; cdr3_aa: CASLGRTQYF
d_call: NA; clone_size: NA; j_call: TRBJ1-1; v_call: TRBV18; cdr3_nt: TGTGCCAGCTCACCATTAGGAACCGGGCCAGACGCGAGGAACACTGAAGCTTTCTTT; cdr3_aa: CASSPLGTGPDARNTEAFF
d_call: TRBD2; clone_size: once; j_call: TRBJ2-5; v_call: TRBV28; cdr3_nt: TGTGCCAGCAGTTTAGTAAGTCCTAGCGGGGGCCAAGAGACCCAGTACTTC; cdr3_aa: CASSLVSPSGGQETQYF
d_call: TRBD2; clone_size: few; j_call: TRBJ2-1; v_call: TRBV14; cdr3_nt: TGTGCCAGCAGCCTCCTGGGCGGGAGGGGCAATGAGCAGTTCTTC; cdr3_aa: CASSLLGGRGNEQFF
d_call: NA; clone_size: NA; j_call: TRBJ2-3; v_call: TRBV20-1; cdr3_nt: TGCAGTGGGGCGGTGGCAGATACGCAGTATTTT; cdr3_aa: CSGAVADTQYF
d_call: TRBD2; clone_size: NA; j_call: TRBJ2-2; v_call: TRBV7-3; cdr3_nt: TGTGCCACCCGGGGGGGGCCGAACACCGGGGAGCTGTTTTTT; cdr3_aa: CATRGGPNTGELFF
d_call: TRBD1; clone_size: NA; j_call: TRBJ1-5; v_call: TRBV6-1; cdr3_nt: TGTGCCAGCACCCACAGGGGGAATCAGCCCCAGCATTTT; cdr3_aa: CASTHRGNQPQHF
d_call: NA; clone_size: NA; j_call: TRBJ2-5; v_call: TRBV27; cdr3_nt: TGTGCCAGCCGCCGGGGTCATCAAGAGACCCAGTACTTC; cdr3_aa: CASRRGHQETQYF
d_call: NA; clone_size: once; j_call: TRBJ2-7; v_call: TRBV13; cdr3_nt: TGTGCCAGCAGCTCAACAGAGGGGTACGAGCAGTACTTC; cdr3_aa: CASSSTEGYEQYF
d_call: TRBD1; clone_size: NA; j_call: TRBJ2-5; v_call: TRBV2; cdr3_nt: TGTGCCAGCAATAAGGACAGGGCGAGCGGGGAGACCCAGTACTTC; cdr3_aa: CASNKDRASGETQYF
d_call: TRBD2; clone_size: NA; j_call: TRBJ2-1; v_call: TRBV6-5; cdr3_nt: TGTGCCAGCAGTTACTTCATGACTAGCGGGAGCAGCGAGCAGTTCTTC; cdr3_aa: CASSYFMTSGSSEQFF
d_call: NA; clone_size: NA; j_call: TRBJ2-1; v_call: TRBV19; cdr3_nt: TGTGCCAGTAGTACCAACAGGGTTTTGCATGAGCAGTTCTTC; cdr3_aa: CASSTNRVLHEQFF
d_call: TRBD2; clone_size: NA; j_call: TRBJ2-1; v_call: TRBV18; cdr3_nt: TGTGCCAGCTCACCAGTAGCGGGAGTAAGTAACGAGCAGTTCTTC; cdr3_aa: CASSPVAGVSNEQFF
d_call: TRBD2; clone_size: NA; j_call: TRBJ2-1; v_call: TRBV11-2; cdr3_nt: TGTGCCAGCAGCCGACTAGCGGGATTCAATGAGCAGTTCTTC; cdr3_aa: CASSRLAGFNEQFF
d_call: TRBD2; clone_size: once; j_call: TRBJ2-1; v_call: TRBV2; cdr3_nt: TGTGCCAGCAGCGTAGCGGGAGAAGTGTTCTTC; cdr3_aa: CASSVAGEVFF
d_call: NA; clone_size: NA; j_call: TRBJ2-7; v_call: TRBV28; cdr3_nt: TGTGCCAGCAATGGGGCCGTAACCTACGAGCAGTACTTC; cdr3_aa: CASNGAVTYEQYF
d_call: TRBD2; clone_size: NA; j_call: TRBJ2-5; v_call: TRBV6-1; cdr3_nt: TGTGCCAGCAGTACTAGCGGAACGTACCAAGAGACCCAGTACTTC; cdr3_aa: CASSTSGTYQETQYF
d_call: NA; clone_size: NA; j_call: TRBJ2-1; v_call: TRBV7-9; cdr3_nt: TGTGCCAGCAGCCAGAGCCAGGAGCAGTTCTTC; cdr3_aa: CASSQSQEQFF